This entry describes one TCR beta chain. No antigen is known for it. These data originate in a study of shared clonotypes between healthy human individuals. This CDR3 contains 13 residues. V lost 4 bases, J lost 10 bases, and 15 bases lay in between. CDR1 is SGHDT, CDR2 YYEEEE, per germline. Naive-designated CD8 cells lacked CD45RO, were positively enriched for CCR7, and omitted terminally differentiated effector memory CD45RA+ cells. Some clones are missing from TCRdb's copy, which holds only in-frame ones; the method was immunoSEQ multiplex PCR. The data contain just over 2,000,000 clones, around 96% of them singletons. General study results and limits: Generation probabilities were higher for clonotypes shared across all four sorted-subset donors than for unshared ones.

The clonotype originates from a man aged 18-30 years in good health. Material for sequencing was naive CD8+ T cells sorted from blood. The genes are TRBV5-6 and TRBJ2-1; the D gene is possibly TRBD2 (6 bases). As DNA, the CDR3 is TGTGCCAGCAGCCTGGAGGGCGCGGTCGAGCAGTTCTTC. This sequence encodes CASSLEGAVEQFF. The full variable domain, its missing parts supplied by reference TRBV5-6 and TRBJ2-1, is DAGVTQSPTHLIKTRGQQVTLRCSPKSGHDTVSWYQQALGQGPQFIFQYYEEEERQRGNFPDRFSGHQFPNYSSELNVNALLLGDSALYLCASSLEGAVEQFFGPGTRLTVL.